Each of the 30 T cell receptor beta chains below was sequenced from the same sample in a study of naive and memory T cell subsets. The SP2 primer and nested alpha and beta constant region primers amplified ligated cDNA in four rounds. TCRdb itself ran the 5' RACE reads through MiXCR, one entry per CDR3 protein. Of tens of thousands of distinct CDR3 sequences listed, 7.6% are singletons. A UMI-containing oligonucleotide was joined by 3' ligation to the TCR cDNA template. The receptors shown here come from a female donor in good health.

This clonotype was picked up many times. One end of the junction does not line up with germline, which may come from a read error. J is TRBJ2-2 and V is TRBV6-2 or TRBV6-3, with 8 bases lining up with TRBD1. The CDR3 has 15 amino acids. Germline loops: CDR1 MNHEY, CDR2 SVGEGT. The CDR3 loop reads CASSSAGTGGPGITF. In DNA form, the CDR3 reads TGTGCCAGCAGTTCTGCCGGGACAGGAGGACCGGGGATCACTTTT.

This clonotype occurred many times. The V and J genes are TRBV6-1 and TRBJ1-1; D is uncertain. Trimming left V 1 base short and J 4 bases short, with 7 bases between. CDR3 length equals 13 residues. Germline loops: CDR1 MNHNS, CDR2 SASEGT. Written as DNA, the CDR3 is TGTGCCAGCAGTGAAGTGGTTACCACTGAAGCTTTCTTT. This codes for CASSEVVTTEAFF.

This clonotype was detected only a few times. The genes are TRBV13 and TRBJ1-5; possibly TRBD1 for D (5 bases). The CDR3 totals 14 residues. The germline V gene has CDR1 PRHDT and CDR2 FYEKMQ (reference sequence). V lost 3 bases and J lost 5, with 11 bases in between. The CDR3 DNA is TGTGCCAGCAGCTTTTCGGTGGGGGATCAGCCCCAGCATTTT. This translates into CASSFSVGDQPQHF.

This rearrangement joins TRBV6-5 to TRBJ1-1; no firm D call. Germline lookup yields CDR1 MNHEY and CDR2 SVGAGI. The V gene lost 6 bases and the J gene lost 1 base, with 12 bases spanning the gap. This CDR3 has 14 amino acids. The CDR3 DNA reads TGTGCCAGCAGAGGTGGACGGCGGAACACTGAAGCTTTCTTT. The encoded protein is CASRGGRRNTEAFF.

The table lists this clonotype with a few counts. V and J are TRBV29-1 and TRBJ2-3; D gene uncertain. Germline lookup yields CDR1 SQVTM and CDR2 ANQGSEA. The CDR3 covers 12 residues. The ends were cut back, 3 bases at V and 4 bases at J, with 8 bases in the middle. The DNA for the CDR3 is TGCAGCGTTGACAGTATATCAGATACGCAGTATTTT. Amino acid sequence: CSVDSISDTQYF.

V is TRBV5-1 and J is TRBJ2-3, with D hard to call. Deletions cut 0 bases from V and 2 bases from J, with 7 bases between. The germline gives CDR1 SGHRS, CDR2 YFSETQ. The CDR3 loop spans 14 amino acids. This chain's CDR3 is CASSLDPFTDTQYF. CDR3 DNA: TGCGCCAGCAGCTTGGATCCCTTCACAGATACGCAGTATTTT. Based on the CDR3 plus reference TRBV5-1 and TRBJ2-3, the full variable domain is KAGVTQTPRYLIKTRGQQVTLSCSPISGHRSVSWYQQTPGQGLQFLFEYFSETQRNKGNFPGRFSGRQFSNSRSEMNVSTLELGDSALYLCASSLDPFTDTQYFGPGTRLTVL.

This chain connects TRBV3-1 to TRBJ2-7; maybe TRBD1 (5 bases). The ends were cut back, 3 bases at V and 5 bases at J, with 14 bases in the middle. Germline values: CDR1 LGHDT, CDR2 YNNKEL (reference sequence). The CDR3 length is 14 residues. The CDR3 sequence: CASSHAETANEQYF. The CDR3 DNA reads as TGTGCCAGCAGCCACGCTGAGACAGCCAACGAGCAGTACTTC.

The chain carries TRBV27 and TRBJ2-2; 9 bases align to TRBD1. The germline V gene encodes CDR1 MNHEY and CDR2 SMNVEV (reference sequence). The CDR3 spans 16 residues. J was trimmed by 3 bases and V by 4 bases; bases with no gene match: 6. CDR3 coding DNA: TGTGCCAGCAGTTACATGACAGGGGGTTACACCGGGGAGCTGTTTTTT. This translates into CASSYMTGGYTGELFF.

The V and J genes are TRBV30 and TRBJ1-1, with D tentatively TRBD1 (5 bases). This CDR3 is built from 16 residues. Trimming shortened V by 2 bases and J by 6 bases, and 22 bases separated the two germline ends. In germline, CDR1 is GTSNPN, CDR2 SVGIG (reference sequence). This chain's CDR3 is CAWSFMGDRRMAEAFF. The CDR3, as DNA: TGTGCCTGGAGTTTTATGGGGGACCGGAGGATGGCTGAAGCTTTCTTT.

This clonotype was seen a few times. The V and J genes are TRBV12-3 or TRBV12-4 and TRBJ2-5; 7 bases fit TRBD1. CDR3 length: 13 residues. Unmatched junction bases numbered 6, after V lost 6 bases and J lost 5 bases. CDR3 coding DNA: TGTGCCAGCAGGAGACAGGGCTTGGAGACCCAGTACTTC. Protein product: CASRRQGLETQYF.

This clonotype was counted at least ten times. The V gene is TRBV7-3, the J gene TRBJ2-3; D is ambiguous. The CDR3 runs to 17 residues. The germline CDR1 and CDR2 sequences are SGHTA and FQGTGA. V lost 0 bases, J lost 4 bases, and 17 bases lay in between. CDR3 protein: CASSLTASPWIADTQYF. CDR3 bases: TGTGCCAGCAGCTTAACGGCCAGCCCCTGGATCGCAGATACGCAGTATTTT.

This clonotype was picked up a small number of times. The junction and the germline gene differ at one end; a read error may be behind it. V and J are TRBV7-3 and TRBJ1-2; D is possibly TRBD1 (6 bases). The CDR3 has 13 amino acids. Germline V lookup: CDR1 SGHTA, CDR2 FQGTGA. CDR3 in amino acids: CASSLQTGAGDTF. For the CDR3, the DNA is TGTGCCAGCAGCTTACAGACAGGAGCTGGCGACACCTTC.

This clonotype was counted a few times. The rearrangement links TRBV4-2 to TRBJ2-6, with D unclear. Trimming shortened V by 1 base and J by 8 bases, and 9 bases separated the two germline ends. Germline CDR1 is LGHNA and CDR2 is YNFKEQ. This CDR3 is built from 14 residues. CDR3 sequence (DNA): TGTGCCAGCAGCCAAGCGGATGAAACCAACGTCCTGACTTTC. Protein product: CASSQADETNVLTF.

This clonotype occurred many times. V and J are TRBV6-2 or TRBV6-3 and TRBJ2-7; D is perhaps TRBD1 or TRBD2 (5 bases each). Between the trimmed V and J ends, which lost 0 bases and 2 bases, there was a span of 8 bases. Germline assignment: CDR1 MNHEY and CDR2 SVGEGT. The CDR3 runs 14 residues. This CDR3 reads CASSYSTGPYEQYF. The CDR3 DNA reads as TGTGCCAGCAGTTACTCGACGGGGCCCTACGAGCAGTACTTC.

This clonotype was recorded at least ten times. This chain joins TRBV12-3 or TRBV12-4 and TRBJ2-7; either TRBD1 or TRBD2 may fit D (6 bases each). V was clipped by 6 bases and J by 6 bases, with 18 bases between them. The CDR3 sequence is 14 residues long. The CDR3 nucleotides read TGTGCCAGCAGCCCCCCGGGGACGGGGGCCGAGCAGTACTTC. Translating it yields CASSPPGTGAEQYF.

This clonotype turned up a few times. V is TRBV12-3 or TRBV12-4 and J is TRBJ2-1; possible D gene TRBD1, 5 bases. The V gene lost 4 bases and the J gene lost 1 base, with 11 bases spanning the gap. The CDR3 covers 15 residues. The CDR3 here is CASSYQGTSYNEQFF. In nucleotides, the CDR3 is TGTGCCAGCAGTTACCAGGGAACGTCCTACAATGAGCAGTTCTTC.

This clonotype was observed at least ten times. The gene calls are TRBV25-1 and TRBJ1-3; D remains unclear. Germline V CDR1 and CDR2: MGHDK, SYGVNS. The CDR3 length is 15 residues. V was trimmed by 3 bases and J by 0 bases, leaving 9 bases between them. The CDR3 DNA reads TGTGCCAGCAGTGACCGACGGTTCTCTGGAAACACCATATATTTT. Translated: CASSDRRFSGNTIYF.

V gene TRBV6-2 or TRBV6-3 combines with J gene TRBJ2-4, with D unresolved. Germline assignment: CDR1 MNHEY and CDR2 SVGEGT. Trimming took 1 base from V and 0 from J, leaving 13 bases between them. The CDR3 extends over 17 amino acids. For the CDR3, the DNA is TGTGCCAGCAGTTACTTTTCGGACCCACTAGCCAAAAACATTCAGTACTTC. Its protein product is CASSYFSDPLAKNIQYF.

This rearrangement joins TRBV7-2 to TRBJ2-3; 8 bases map to TRBD1. Germline assignment: CDR1 SGHTA and CDR2 FQGNSA. The CDR3 consists of 16 residues. The trim removed 5 bases at V and 1 base at J, leaving 8 bases unmatched. The CDR3 DNA follows: TGTGCCAGCAGCCATCAACAGGGGGTACGCACAGATACGCAGTATTTT. Translating it yields CASSHQQGVRTDTQYF.

This clonotype showed up many times. The CDR3 is CASSKGTGISPQHF. The DNA for the CDR3 is TGTGCCAGCAGCAAAGGGACAGGCATCAGCCCCCAGCATTTT. The V gene is TRBV2, the J gene TRBJ1-5; 8 bases are shared with TRBD1. Trimming at V came to 6 bases and at J to 10 bases, leaving 11 bases not matched to a gene. Germline loops: CDR1 SNHLY, CDR2 FYNNEI. This CDR3 spans 14 amino acids.

This clonotype has a count of ten or more. V and J are TRBV20-1 and TRBJ1-5; perhaps TRBD1 as D (5 bases). CDR1 is DFQATT, CDR2 SNEGSKA, per germline (reference sequence). The CDR3 spans 12 residues. V was cut by 3 bases and J by 5 bases, with 8 bases left in between. The CDR3: CSARQGDQPQHF. The DNA for the CDR3 is TGCAGTGCTAGGCAGGGCGATCAGCCCCAGCATTTT.

The chain has TRBV5-1 and TRBJ2-5, with TRBD2 as a possible D gene (7 bases). The CDR3 sequence is 14 residues long. Germline values: CDR1 SGHRS, CDR2 YFSETQ. Trimming stripped 2 bases from V and 3 bases from J, with 11 bases between. Here the CDR3 reads CASSLGGAEETQYF. DNA for the CDR3: TGCGCCAGCAGCTTAGGGGGGGCCGAAGAGACCCAGTACTTC.

There are a few counts of this clonotype. This chain joins TRBV20-1 and TRBJ2-7; D is ambiguous. The CDR3 is 14 amino acids. The germline V and J ends were trimmed by 5 bases and 3 bases, with 17 bases remaining between them. In germline, CDR1 is DFQATT, CDR2 SNEGSKA (reference sequence). The CDR3 protein is CSASLGRKIYEQYF. The CDR3 DNA sequence: TGCAGTGCTTCCCTCGGACGCAAGATCTACGAGCAGTACTTC.

This chain connects TRBV4-3 to TRBJ2-1, with 11 bases fitting TRBD2. CDR1 and CDR2 from the germline V gene are LGHNA and YSLEER. The V and J ends lost 0 bases and 8 bases, in that order; junction bases with no gene match: 3. This CDR3 is built from 15 residues. The CDR3 DNA reads TGCGCCAGCAGCCAAGATAGCGGGGGGGCGTATGAGCAGTTCTTC. Translation: CASSQDSGGAYEQFF.

This chain uses TRBV9 with TRBJ1-6; no clear D. Trimming took 4 bases from V and 1 from J, leaving 12 bases between them. From germline, CDR1 is SGDLS and CDR2 YYNGEE. The CDR3 totals 16 residues. CDR3 bases: TGTGCCAGCAGCTCCCAGGAACGTTCCTATAATTCACCCCTCCACTTT. Translating gives CASSSQERSYNSPLHF.

This clonotype was seen repeatedly, ten times or more. This chain connects TRBV25-1 to TRBJ1-1; D ambiguous. The germline V gene encodes CDR1 MGHDK and CDR2 SYGVNS. The CDR3 has 13 residues. The V and J ends lost 6 bases and 3 bases respectively, with 11 bases between them. CDR3 DNA sequence: TGTGCCAGCAGGCGGGGTCGGGACACTGAAGCTTTCTTT. Protein product: CASRRGRDTEAFF. The entire variable domain, with the rest obtained from reference TRBV25-1 and TRBJ1-1, is as follows: EADIYQTPRYLVIGTGKKITLECSQTMGHDKMYWYQQDPGMELHLIHYSYGVNSTEKGDLSSESTVSRIRTEHFPLTLESARPSHTSQYLCASRRGRDTEAFFGQGTRLTVV.

This clonotype has ten or more counts. This chain uses TRBV18 with TRBJ2-7, with TRBD1 matching over 8 bases. Germline V CDR1 and CDR2: KGHSH, LQKENI. The V segment lost 3 bases and the J segment 2 bases; nucleotides outside the gene matches: 3. The CDR3 extends over 14 amino acids. CDR3 nucleotides: TGTGCCAGCTCACCCCGGACAGGGACCTACGAGCAGTACTTC. It specifies CASSPRTGTYEQYF.

This clonotype was recorded at least ten times. CDR3 in DNA: TGTGCCAGCAGTTACCCCTTAGGGGGTTACCAAGAGACCCAGTACTTC. Translating it yields CASSYPLGGYQETQYF. The gene calls are TRBV6-2 or TRBV6-3 and TRBJ2-5; D perhaps matches TRBD1 (6 bases). V was clipped by 2 bases and J by 0 bases, with 13 bases between them. Germline V gives CDR1 MNHEY, CDR2 SVGEGT. The CDR3 has 16 residues.

The rearrangement links TRBV7-9 to TRBJ1-3; D ambiguous. The CDR3 has 15 amino acids. Germline-derived CDR1 and CDR2 are SEHNR and FQNEAQ (reference sequence). Trimming left V 2 bases short and J 1 base short, with 9 bases between. CDR3 bases: TGTGCCAGCAGCTTAAAGCAGAATTCTGGAAACACCATATATTTT. Its protein product is CASSLKQNSGNTIYF. Based on the CDR3 plus reference TRBV7-9 and TRBJ1-3, the full variable domain is DTGVSQNPRHKITKRGQNVTFRCDPISEHNRLYWYRQTLGQGPEFLTYFQNEAQLEKSRLLSDRFSAERPKGSFSTLEIQRTEQGDSAMYLCASSLKQNSGNTIYFGEGSWLTVV.

This clonotype came up many times. Here the CDR3 DNA reads TGCAGTGCTAGTAACAGAGGGGCGAATGAGCAGTTCTTC. Translated: CSASNRGANEQFF. This sequence joins TRBV20-1 and TRBJ2-1, with D perhaps given as TRBD1 or TRBD2 (5 bases each). Germline CDR1 is DFQATT and CDR2 is SNEGSKA (reference sequence). V lost 3 bases and J lost 7, with 13 bases in between. The CDR3 spans 13 residues.